The 27 T cell receptor beta chains in this list originate from one sample, sequenced in a study of shared clonotypes between healthy human individuals. Clones were sequenced by immunoSEQ multiplex PCR, and TCRdb holds only the in-frame ones, with some missing. The table lists roughly 1,800,000 clones, about 95% of them singletons, with approximately 1% in the top ten. Naive CD8 cells, CD45RO-negative and positively selected for CCR7, excluded terminally differentiated effector memory CD45RA+ cells. Sample: naive CD8+ T cells sorted from blood. Source of these receptors: a man younger than 35 in good health.

This clone has just one count. The chain uses TRBV6-5 and TRBJ2-7, with D unresolved. Germline loops: CDR1 MNHEY, CDR2 SVGAGI. The CDR3 is made up of 15 amino acids. Between the trimmed V and J ends, which lost 6 bases and 3 bases, there was a span of 18 bases. CDR3 coding DNA: TGTGCCAGCAGACCGGAAAAACATACCCTCTACGAGCAGTACTTC. Encoded protein: CASRPEKHTLYEQYF.

The chain employs TRBV27 and TRBJ2-1; the match to TRBD2 covers 9 bases. Germline lookup yields CDR1 MNHEY and CDR2 SMNVEV (reference sequence). Trimming removed 5 bases from V and 4 bases from J; junction bases left unmatched: 12. This CDR3 is 17 amino acids long. In nucleotides, the CDR3 is TGTGCCAGCAGTCCTGACGGTCTAGCGGGGACATACAATGAGCAGTTCTTC. It specifies CASSPDGLAGTYNEQFF.

This clone was counted a single time. The CDR3 bases are TGCAGCCGGGCCGGACCGAACACAGATACGCAGTATTTT. Translated, it gives CSRAGPNTDTQYF. The chain links TRBV29-1 to TRBJ2-3; no clear D. V was clipped by 8 bases and J by 2 bases, with 14 bases between them. CDR1 and CDR2 from the germline V gene are SQVTM and ANQGSEA. This CDR3 contains 13 residues.

The chain combines TRBV6-1 with TRBJ2-7; D is unresolved. Germline values: CDR1 MNHNS, CDR2 SASEGT. Deletions cut 6 bases from V and 3 bases from J, with 15 bases between. The CDR3 is 14 residues long. The CDR3 DNA is TGTGCCAGCAGCGGTACAGAGACTCTCTACGAGCAGTACTTC. Protein: CASSGTETLYEQYF.

V gene TRBV28 combines with J gene TRBJ2-7; TRBD1 matches 9 bases. Germline V lookup: CDR1 MDHEN, CDR2 SYDVKM. This CDR3 is built from 13 residues. The trim removed 6 bases at V and 4 bases at J, leaving 4 bases unmatched. The CDR3 is CASRTQGAYEQYF. The CDR3 DNA is TGTGCCAGCAGAACACAGGGGGCGTACGAGCAGTACTTC.

The chain uses TRBV30 and TRBJ2-2; D is possibly TRBD1 (5 bases). CDR1 and CDR2 from the germline V gene are GTSNPN and SVGIG (reference sequence). The CDR3 runs to 15 residues. V was clipped by 8 bases and J by 4 bases, with 20 bases between them. The CDR3 DNA reads as TGTGCCGGATCCGGGCCCCCCAGGGCCACCGGGGAGCTGTTTTTT. Its protein is CAGSGPPRATGELFF.

Notes on this clone: The identical CDR3 is also encoded by other nucleotide sequences in the sample. The rearrangement uses TRBV5-6 and TRBJ2-2; D is unclear. With 0 bases removed from V and 8 bases from J, the gap between germline ends came to 2 bases. The CDR3 totals 11 residues. CDR1 and CDR2 (germline): SGHDT, YYEEEE. CDR3 region: CASSLAGELFF. For the CDR3, the DNA is TGTGCCAGCAGCTTGGCTGGGGAGCTGTTTTTT.

This chain joins TRBV10-2 and TRBJ2-7; maybe TRBD2 (6 bases). The V end lost 2 bases, the J end lost 7 bases, and 9 bases lay between the germline ends. The CDR3 spans 12 residues. Germline V lookup: CDR1 WSHSY, CDR2 SAAADI. Here the CDR3 reads CASSETGEEQYF. CDR3 nucleotide sequence: TGCGCCAGCAGTGAGACGGGAGAGGAGCAGTACTTC.

This clone appeared a single time. This chain links TRBV28 with TRBJ2-5; 8 bases are shared with TRBD1. The CDR3 runs to 16 residues. In germline, CDR1 is MDHEN, CDR2 SYDVKM. The ends lost 4 bases at V and 2 bases at J; junction bases unmatched: 9. The CDR3 spells CASSWIQGVGQETQYF. In DNA, the CDR3 is TGTGCCAGCAGTTGGATACAGGGGGTGGGTCAAGAGACCCAGTACTTC.

The count of this clone is one. The rearrangement uses TRBV30 and TRBJ2-3; tentatively, D is TRBD1 (5 bases). Germline CDR1 GTSNPN, CDR2 SVGIG (reference sequence). The CDR3 has 15 residues. V gave up 0 bases and J gave up 0 bases, with 10 bases separating them. CDR3 residues: CAWSVGRASTDTQYF. In DNA form, the CDR3 reads TGTGCCTGGAGTGTGGGCAGGGCGAGCACAGATACGCAGTATTTT.

The chain carries TRBV30 and TRBJ2-1; TRBD2 is a possible D gene (5 bases). The germline CDR1 and CDR2 sequences are GTSNPN and SVGIG (reference sequence). V lost 0 bases and J 5 bases, leaving 20 bases between the germline ends. The CDR3 is 17 residues long. CDR3 nucleotide sequence: TGTGCCTGGAGTGTACGGTGGGTCCGTGGGAGTAACAATGAGCAGTTCTTC. Translating gives CAWSVRWVRGSNNEQFF.

The J gene is TRBJ2-3, the V gene TRBV5-4; tentative D call: TRBD2 (6 bases). Germline lookup yields CDR1 SGHNT and CDR2 YYREEE (reference sequence). The CDR3 has 17 amino acids. Trimming shortened V by 0 bases and J by 0 bases, and 14 bases separated the two germline ends. The CDR3 DNA is TGTGCCAGCAGCTTGGCCGGTGGAGGGCATAGCACAGATACGCAGTATTTT. As protein: CASSLAGGGHSTDTQYF.

Points on this clone: Other nucleotide sequences in the sample specify the same CDR3. This rearrangement joins TRBV19 to TRBJ2-5; 12 nucleotides match TRBD2. The CDR3 has 16 residues. V trimming: 2 bases; J trimming: 3 bases; junction bases outside the gene matches: 4. Germline assignment: CDR1 LNHDA and CDR2 SQIVND (reference sequence). The CDR3 DNA reads as TGTGCCAGTAGTATAAGACTAGCGGGGGAAGAAGAGACCCAGTACTTC. It encodes CASSIRLAGEEETQYF.

The count of this clone is one. V usage is TRBV15 and J usage is TRBJ2-5, with a weak D call TRBD2 (6 bases). Germline lookup yields CDR1 LNHNV and CDR2 YYDKDF (reference sequence). This CDR3 region has 13 residues. Trimming took off 3 bases at V and 7 bases at J, with 12 bases between the two ends. CDR3 loop: CATSRGGEGTQYF. The DNA of the CDR3 is TGTGCCACCAGCAGGGGCGGGGAAGGGACCCAGTACTTC. The full variable domain, in which reference TRBV15 and TRBJ2-5 provide the parts outside the CDR3, is DAMVIQNPRYQVTQFGKPVTLSCSQTLNHNVMYWYQQKSSQAPKLLFHYYDKDFNNEADTPDNFQSRRPNTSFCFLDIRSPGLGDTAMYLCATSRGGEGTQYFGPGTRLLVL.

The V gene is TRBV5-4, the J gene TRBJ1-6; 10 nucleotides match TRBD1. Germline V lookup: CDR1 SGHNT, CDR2 YYREEE (reference sequence). The CDR3 loop spans 19 amino acids. The V and J ends lost 3 bases and 4 bases, in that order; junction bases with no gene match: 13. The CDR3 DNA follows: TGTGCCAGCAGCTCGGGACAGGGGACGATTACCCGTTATAATTCACCCCTCCACTTT. This translates into CASSSGQGTITRYNSPLHF.

The chain joins TRBV5-4 to TRBJ2-7; 7 bases line up with TRBD2. Germline CDR1 and CDR2: SGHNT and YYREEE (reference sequence). V gave up 2 bases and J gave up 0 bases; unmatched junction bases: 2. The CDR3 consists of 14 residues. The chain's CDR3 is CASSFGGVSYEQYF. CDR3 bases: TGTGCCAGCAGCTTTGGGGGGGTCTCCTACGAGCAGTACTTC.

The chain is built from TRBV30 and TRBJ2-7; D might be TRBD1 (5 bases). Germline CDR1 reads GTSNPN; CDR2 reads SVGIG (reference sequence). V was trimmed by 2 bases and J by 0 bases, leaving 11 bases between them. The CDR3 consists of 14 residues. In nucleotides, the CDR3 is TGTGCCTGGAGTTCGCATGACAGCTCCTACGAGCAGTACTTC. Protein: CAWSSHDSSYEQYF.

The chain employs TRBV6-5 and TRBJ2-3; TRBD2 aligns across 7 bases. This CDR3 region has 16 residues. Germline V lookup: CDR1 MNHEY, CDR2 SVGAGI. V was clipped by 2 bases and J by 3 bases; unmatched bases: 8. The CDR3 nucleotides are TGTGCCAGCAGTTACCTTTCGGGAGGCCATACAGATACGCAGTATTTT. Translation: CASSYLSGGHTDTQYF.

The chain joins TRBV6-5 to TRBJ1-2; the D is unclear. Germline CDR1 is MNHEY and CDR2 is SVGAGI. Trimming shortened V by 3 bases and J by 6 bases, and 20 bases separated the two germline ends. This CDR3 is built from 16 residues. The CDR3 bases are TGTGCCAGCAGTTATGGCGGGGAAGGAGGTGAAAATGGCTACACCTTC. It yields the protein CASSYGGEGGENGYTF.

V is TRBV28 and J is TRBJ1-6; D ambiguous. V lost 8 bases and J lost 5, with 16 bases in between. This CDR3 comprises 15 residues. CDR1 and CDR2 from the germline V gene are MDHEN and SYDVKM. The CDR3 region is CASSPAWQNNSPLHF. As DNA, the CDR3 is TGTGCCAGCTCTCCTGCTTGGCAGAATAATTCACCCCTCCACTTT.

This clone appeared a single time. The chain recombines TRBV5-8 with TRBJ2-7; 9 nucleotides align to TRBD1. Looked up from germline, CDR1 is SGHTS and CDR2 is YDEGEE. The CDR3 covers 14 residues. V trimming: 7 bases; J trimming: 1 base; junction bases outside the gene matches: 6. CDR3 residues: CASPGTGISYEQYF. CDR3 DNA: TGTGCCAGCCCCGGGACAGGGATTTCCTACGAGCAGTACTTC.

The V call is TRBV4-1, the J call TRBJ2-1; D gene uncertain. CDR3 length: 13 amino acids. The ends were cut back, 4 bases at V and 4 bases at J, with 8 bases in the middle. The germline V gene has CDR1 MGHRA and CDR2 YSYEKL. The CDR3 sequence is CASSPDLYNEQFF. CDR3 nucleotide sequence: TGCGCCAGCAGCCCCGATCTTTACAATGAGCAGTTCTTC.

Of note for this clone: The same CDR3 also results from other DNA sequences found in this sample. The rearrangement uses TRBV7-2 and TRBJ2-1; the match to TRBD2 covers 15 bases. The germline CDR1 and CDR2 sequences are SGHTA and FQGNSA. The CDR3 is 15 residues long. V was pared by 4 bases and J by 6 bases, with 1 base of the junction left unmatched. Here the CDR3 DNA reads TGTGCCAGCAGCTCGGGACTAGCGGGAGGCAATGAGCAGTTCTTC. This sequence encodes CASSSGLAGGNEQFF. Together with reference TRBV7-2 and TRBJ2-1, the CDR3 gives the full variable domain: GAGVSQSPSNKVTEKGKDVELRCDPISGHTALYWYRQSLGQGLEFLIYFQGNSAPDKSGLPSDRFSAERTGGSVSTLTIQRTQQEDSAVYLCASSSGLAGGNEQFFGPGTRLTVL.

The genes are TRBV7-9 and TRBJ2-1; 9 bases agree with TRBD2. V lost 2 bases to trimming and J lost 3 bases; unmatched junction nucleotides: 8. CDR3 length: 17 amino acids. Germline assignment: CDR1 SEHNR and CDR2 FQNEAQ (reference sequence). In DNA form, the CDR3 reads TGTGCCAGCAGCTTATTTGCGGGAGGGCCCAACTACAATGAGCAGTTCTTC. Protein sequence: CASSLFAGGPNYNEQFF. The full variable domain, its missing parts supplied by reference TRBV7-9 and TRBJ2-1, is DTGVSQNPRHKITKRGQNVTFRCDPISEHNRLYWYRQTLGQGPEFLTYFQNEAQLEKSRLLSDRFSAERPKGSFSTLEIQRTEQGDSAMYLCASSLFAGGPNYNEQFFGPGTRLTVL.

The CDR3 loop reads CASSDDRASEAFF. CDR3 coding DNA: TGTGCCAGCAGTGACGACAGGGCGTCTGAAGCTTTCTTT. The chain links TRBV6-4 to TRBJ1-1; 7 nucleotides line up with TRBD1. Germline assignment: CDR1 MRHNA and CDR2 SNTAGT. This CDR3 is built from 13 residues. V trimming: 2 bases; J trimming: 6 bases; junction bases outside the gene matches: 3.

The chain uses TRBV6-1 and TRBJ1-4; weak D call: TRBD1 (5 bases). Trimming removed 4 bases at V and 5 bases at J, with 14 bases between. CDR1 is MNHNS and CDR2 is SASEGT in the germline V gene. The CDR3 contains 15 residues. In nucleotides, the CDR3 is TGTGCCAGCAGTGTATCCGGGACCGAGAATGAAAAACTGTTTTTT. This sequence encodes CASSVSGTENEKLFF.

This chain connects TRBV7-6 to TRBJ2-1; the match to TRBD1 covers 10 bases. This CDR3 spans 19 amino acids. V was pared by 5 bases and J by 2 bases, with 15 bases of the junction left unmatched. The germline CDR1 and CDR2 sequences are SGHVS and FNYEAQ. CDR3 loop: CASSDRDRGSTGAYNEQFF. The CDR3 DNA sequence: TGTGCCAGCAGCGACCGGGACAGGGGCTCCACAGGGGCCTACAATGAGCAGTTCTTC. The full variable domain, its missing parts supplied by reference TRBV7-6 and TRBJ2-1, is GAGVSQSPRYKVTKRGQDVALRCDPISGHVSLYWYRQALGQGPEFLTYFNYEAQQDKSGLPNDRFSAERPEGSISTLTIQRTEQRDSAMYRCASSDRDRGSTGAYNEQFFGPGTRLTVL.